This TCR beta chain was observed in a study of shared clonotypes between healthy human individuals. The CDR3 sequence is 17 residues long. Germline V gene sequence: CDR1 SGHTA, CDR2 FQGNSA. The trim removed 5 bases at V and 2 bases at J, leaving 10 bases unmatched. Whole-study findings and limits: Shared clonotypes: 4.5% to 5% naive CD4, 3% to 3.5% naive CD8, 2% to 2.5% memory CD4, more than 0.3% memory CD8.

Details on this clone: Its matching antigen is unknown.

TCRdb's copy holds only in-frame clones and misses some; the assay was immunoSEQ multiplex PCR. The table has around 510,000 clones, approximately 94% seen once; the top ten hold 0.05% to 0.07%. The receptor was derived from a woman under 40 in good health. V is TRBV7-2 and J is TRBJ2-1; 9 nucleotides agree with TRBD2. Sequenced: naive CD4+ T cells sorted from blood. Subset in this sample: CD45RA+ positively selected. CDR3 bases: TGTGCCAGCAGCCCTAGCGGGACGGCTTATACCTACAATGAGCAGTTCTTC. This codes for CASSPSGTAYTYNEQFF.